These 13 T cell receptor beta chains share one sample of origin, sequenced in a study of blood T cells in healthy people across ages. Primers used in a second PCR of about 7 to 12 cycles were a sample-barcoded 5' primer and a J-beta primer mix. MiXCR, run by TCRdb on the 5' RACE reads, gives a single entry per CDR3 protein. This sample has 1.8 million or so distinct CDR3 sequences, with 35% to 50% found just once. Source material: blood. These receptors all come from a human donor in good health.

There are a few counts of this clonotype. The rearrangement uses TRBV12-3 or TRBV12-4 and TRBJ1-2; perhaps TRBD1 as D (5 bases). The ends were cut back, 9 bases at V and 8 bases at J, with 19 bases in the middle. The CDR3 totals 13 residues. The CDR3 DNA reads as TGTGCCAGTACTTCCTACGGGGCACGGGGCTACACCTTC. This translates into CASTSYGARGYTF.

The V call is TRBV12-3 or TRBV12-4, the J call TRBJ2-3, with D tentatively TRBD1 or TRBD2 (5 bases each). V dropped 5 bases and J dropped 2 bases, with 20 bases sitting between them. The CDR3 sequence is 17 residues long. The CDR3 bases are TGTGCCAGCAGTCCCACCTCGGGGCTAGCTGACACAGATACGCAGTATTTT. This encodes CASSPTSGLADTDTQYF.

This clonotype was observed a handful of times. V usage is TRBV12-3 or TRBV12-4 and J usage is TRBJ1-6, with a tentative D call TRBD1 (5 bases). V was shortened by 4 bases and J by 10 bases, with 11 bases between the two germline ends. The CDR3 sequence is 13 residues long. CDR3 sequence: CASSWGIGSPLHF. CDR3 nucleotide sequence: TGTGCCAGCAGTTGGGGGATAGGATCACCCCTCCACTTT.

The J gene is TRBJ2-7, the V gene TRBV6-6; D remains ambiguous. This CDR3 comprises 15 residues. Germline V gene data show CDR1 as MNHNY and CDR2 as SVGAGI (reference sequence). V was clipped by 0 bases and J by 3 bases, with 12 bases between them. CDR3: CASSYSAETNYEQYF. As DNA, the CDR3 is TGTGCCAGCAGTTACTCGGCGGAAACTAACTACGAGCAGTACTTC.

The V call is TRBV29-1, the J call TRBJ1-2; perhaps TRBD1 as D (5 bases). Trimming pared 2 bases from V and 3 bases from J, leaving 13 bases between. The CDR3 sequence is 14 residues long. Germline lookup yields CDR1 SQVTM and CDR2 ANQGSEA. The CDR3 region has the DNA TGCAGCGTTGAAACGGGGGTGGTTTACTATGGCTACACCTTC. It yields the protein CSVETGVVYYGYTF.

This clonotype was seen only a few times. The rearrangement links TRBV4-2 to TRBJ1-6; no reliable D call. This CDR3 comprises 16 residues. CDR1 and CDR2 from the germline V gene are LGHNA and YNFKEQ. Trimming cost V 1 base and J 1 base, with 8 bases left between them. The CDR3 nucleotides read TGTGCCAGCAGCCAAGGATCTGCGTCCTATAATTCACCCCTCCACTTT. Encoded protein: CASSQGSASYNSPLHF.

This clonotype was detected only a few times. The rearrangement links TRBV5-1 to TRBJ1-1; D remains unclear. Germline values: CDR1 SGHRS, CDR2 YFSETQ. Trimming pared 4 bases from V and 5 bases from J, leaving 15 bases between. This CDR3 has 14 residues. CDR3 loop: CASSPGAGWTEAFF. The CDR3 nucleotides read TGCGCCAGCAGCCCCGGTGCGGGGTGGACTGAAGCTTTCTTT.

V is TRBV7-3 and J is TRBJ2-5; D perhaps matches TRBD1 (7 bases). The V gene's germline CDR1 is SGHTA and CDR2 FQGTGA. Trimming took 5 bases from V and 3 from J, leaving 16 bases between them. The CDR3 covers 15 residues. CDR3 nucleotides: TGTGCCAGCAGCCCCCAGGGGGGCAGGGAAGAGACCCAGTACTTC. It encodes CASSPQGGREETQYF.

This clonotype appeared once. CDR3 sequence: CSARRGQNSPLHF. CDR3 coding DNA: TGCAGTGCTAGAAGGGGACAGAATTCACCCCTCCACTTT. The chain employs TRBV20-1 and TRBJ1-6; TRBD1 matches 7 bases. In germline, CDR1 is DFQATT, CDR2 SNEGSKA (reference sequence). The CDR3 length is 13 residues. V lost 2 bases, J lost 7 bases, and 2 bases stayed unmatched.

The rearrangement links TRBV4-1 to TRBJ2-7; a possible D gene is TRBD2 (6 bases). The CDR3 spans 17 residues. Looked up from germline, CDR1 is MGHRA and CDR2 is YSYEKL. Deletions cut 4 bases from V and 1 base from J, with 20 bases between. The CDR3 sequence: CASSLTAGPSRSYEQYF. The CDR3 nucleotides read TGCGCCAGCAGCCTAACGGCGGGGCCGTCAAGATCCTACGAGCAGTACTTC.

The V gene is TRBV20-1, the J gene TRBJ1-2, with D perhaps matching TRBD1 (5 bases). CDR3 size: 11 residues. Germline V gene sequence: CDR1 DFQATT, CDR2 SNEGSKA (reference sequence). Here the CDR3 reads CRGSSRVGYTF. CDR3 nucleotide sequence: TGCAGGGGATCGTCCAGGGTCGGCTACACCTTC.

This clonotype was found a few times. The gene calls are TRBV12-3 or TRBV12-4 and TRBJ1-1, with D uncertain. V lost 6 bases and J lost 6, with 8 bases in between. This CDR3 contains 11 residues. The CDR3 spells CASRYGPEAFF. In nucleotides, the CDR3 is TGTGCCAGCAGATACGGACCTGAAGCTTTCTTT.

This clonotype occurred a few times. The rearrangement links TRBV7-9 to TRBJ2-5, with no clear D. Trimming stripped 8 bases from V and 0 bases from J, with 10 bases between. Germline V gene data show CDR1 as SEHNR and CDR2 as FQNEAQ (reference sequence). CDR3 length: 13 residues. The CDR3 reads CASGETNQETQYF. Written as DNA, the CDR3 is TGTGCCAGCGGTGAGACCAACCAAGAGACCCAGTACTTC.